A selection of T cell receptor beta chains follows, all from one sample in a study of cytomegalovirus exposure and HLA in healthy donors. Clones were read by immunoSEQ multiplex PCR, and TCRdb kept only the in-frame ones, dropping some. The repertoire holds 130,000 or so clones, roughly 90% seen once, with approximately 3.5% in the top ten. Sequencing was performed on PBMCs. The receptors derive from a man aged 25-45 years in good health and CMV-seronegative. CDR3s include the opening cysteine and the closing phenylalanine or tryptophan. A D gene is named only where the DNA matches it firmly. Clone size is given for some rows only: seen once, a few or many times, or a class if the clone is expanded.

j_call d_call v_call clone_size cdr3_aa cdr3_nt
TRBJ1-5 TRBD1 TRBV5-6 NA CASSLGQGAIQPQHF TGTGCCAGCAGCTTGGGACAGGGGGCGATTCAGCCCCAGCATTTT
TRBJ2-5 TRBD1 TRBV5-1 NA CASSSTPGQLKQRTQYF TGCGCCAGCAGCTCCACCCCGGGACAGCTCAAACAAAGGACCCAGTACTTC
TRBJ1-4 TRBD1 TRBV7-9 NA CASSSRTGPNEKLFF TGTGCCAGCAGCTCCCGGACAGGCCCTAATGAAAAACTGTTTTTT
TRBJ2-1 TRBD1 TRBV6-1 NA CASRTTLTGYNEQFF TGTGCCAGCAGGACGACTCTGACAGGGTACAATGAGCAGTTCTTC
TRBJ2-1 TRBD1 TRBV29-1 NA CSVEGTGLRNEQFF TGCAGCGTTGAAGGGACAGGGCTCAGGAATGAGCAGTTCTTC
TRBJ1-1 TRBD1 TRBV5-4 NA CASSYYGTGTEAFF TGTGCCAGCAGCTACTACGGGACAGGGACTGAAGCTTTCTTT
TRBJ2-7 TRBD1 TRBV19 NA CASAKGRTGSYEQYF TGTGCCAGCGCCAAGGGCAGGACAGGGAGCTACGAGCAGTACTTC
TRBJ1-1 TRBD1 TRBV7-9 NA CASSLRDRGTEAFF TGTGCCAGCAGCTTGAGGGACAGGGGGACTGAAGCTTTCTTT
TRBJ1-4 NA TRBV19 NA CASSMEGATNEKLFF TGTGCCAGTAGTATGGAAGGAGCAACTAATGAAAAACTGTTTTTT
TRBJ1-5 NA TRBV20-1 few CSAQGSGPQHF TGCAGTGCCCAGGGTTCGGGGCCCCAGCATTTT
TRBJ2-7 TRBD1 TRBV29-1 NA CSVEDRGAGGQYEQYF TGCAGCGTTGAAGATCGCGGGGCAGGGGGCCAATACGAGCAGTACTTC
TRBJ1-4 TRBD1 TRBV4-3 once CASSQEGTGGERGKLFF TGCGCCAGCAGCCAAGAAGGGACAGGGGGCGAGAGAGGAAAACTGTTTTTT
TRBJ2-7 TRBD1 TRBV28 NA CASRQGLTHEQYF TGTGCCAGTAGACAGGGGTTAACCCACGAGCAGTACTTC
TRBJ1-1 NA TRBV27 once CASSTIAGTEAFF TGTGCCAGCAGTACCATAGCGGGCACTGAAGCTTTCTTT
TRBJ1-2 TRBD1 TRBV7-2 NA CASSLGPGQGYYGYTF TGTGCCAGCAGCTTAGGACCGGGACAGGGGTACTATGGCTACACCTTC
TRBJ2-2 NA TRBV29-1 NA CSVASEVNTGELFF TGCAGCGTTGCATCAGAAGTGAACACCGGGGAGCTGTTTTTT
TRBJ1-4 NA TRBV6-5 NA CASSSGPVTNEKLFF TGTGCCAGCAGCAGCGGGCCTGTAACTAATGAAAAACTGTTTTTT
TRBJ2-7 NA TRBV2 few CASRSDSSYEQYF TGTGCCAGCCGATCGGACTCATCCTACGAGCAGTACTTC
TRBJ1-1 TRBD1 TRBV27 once CASSSQIYGQGGTEAFF TGTGCCAGCAGTTCCCAGATTTACGGACAGGGAGGGACTGAAGCTTTCTTT
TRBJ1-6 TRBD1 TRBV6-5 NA CASRGQSDVPLHF TGTGCCAGCAGGGGACAGTCAGATGTACCCCTCCACTTT
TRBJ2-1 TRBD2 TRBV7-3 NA CASSASGPSSYNEQFF TGTGCCAGCAGCGCTAGCGGGCCGAGCTCCTACAATGAGCAGTTCTTC
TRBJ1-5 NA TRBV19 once CASRARGNQPQHF TGTGCCAGTAGGGCCCGGGGAAACCAGCCCCAGCATTTT
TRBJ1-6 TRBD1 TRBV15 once CATRGRGWNSPLHF TGTGCCACCAGGGGCAGGGGGTGGAATTCACCCCTCCACTTT
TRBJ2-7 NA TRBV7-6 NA CASSLGTQGEVYEQYF TGTGCCAGCAGCTTAGGTACGCAGGGGGAGGTCTACGAGCAGTACTTC
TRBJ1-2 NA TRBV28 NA CASSLSGWRNGYGYTF TGTGCCAGCAGCCTGTCGGGGTGGAGGAACGGGTATGGCTACACCTTC
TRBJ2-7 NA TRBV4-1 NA CASSAGLVLEQYF TGCGCCAGCAGCGCGGGGCTAGTGCTCGAGCAGTACTTC
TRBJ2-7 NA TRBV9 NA CASSVESGSSYEQYF TGTGCCAGCAGCGTAGAATCGGGTTCCTCCTACGAGCAGTACTTC
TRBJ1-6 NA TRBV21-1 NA CASSASLLTGSSYNSPLHF TGTGCCAGCTCTGCTTCTCTTCTGACAGGGAGCTCCTATAATTCACCCCTCCACTTT
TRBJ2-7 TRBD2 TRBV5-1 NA CASSPYGWAGGANEQYF TGCGCCAGCAGCCCCTACGGGTGGGCGGGGGGCGCGAACGAGCAGTACTTC
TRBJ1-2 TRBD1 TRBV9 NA CASSPLGQGAIYGYTF TGTGCCAGCAGCCCCTTGGGACAGGGGGCGATCTATGGCTACACCTTC
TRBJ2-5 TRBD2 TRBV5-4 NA CASSSGTSGGPQETQYF TGTGCCAGCAGCTCCGGGACTAGCGGGGGCCCTCAAGAGACCCAGTACTTC
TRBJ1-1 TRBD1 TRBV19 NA CASSMSGTGSRAEAFF TGTGCCAGTAGTATGAGCGGGACAGGGAGCAGGGCTGAAGCTTTCTTT
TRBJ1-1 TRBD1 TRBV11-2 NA CASSPLGGQRTTEAFF TGTGCCAGCAGCCCCCTCGGGGGACAGCGAACCACTGAAGCTTTCTTT
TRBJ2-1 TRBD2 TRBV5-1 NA CASSPLAGGLNEQFF TGCGCCAGCAGCCCCCTAGCGGGGGGCCTTAATGAGCAGTTCTTC
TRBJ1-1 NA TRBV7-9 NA CASRPGSTEAFF TGTGCCAGCAGACCAGGCTCCACTGAAGCTTTCTTT
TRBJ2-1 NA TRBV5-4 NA CASSFIETKAGNEQFF TGTGCCAGCAGCTTTATTGAGACCAAGGCCGGGAATGAGCAGTTCTTC
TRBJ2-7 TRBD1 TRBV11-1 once CASSRGQGIYEQYF TGTGCCAGCAGCCGGGGACAGGGGATTTACGAGCAGTACTTC
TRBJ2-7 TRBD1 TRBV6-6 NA CASSYGDSLETYEQYF TGTGCCAGCAGTTACGGGGACAGCTTAGAGACCTACGAGCAGTACTTC
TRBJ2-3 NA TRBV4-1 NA CASSQARGPDTQYF TGCGCCAGCAGCCAAGCACGCGGGCCAGATACGCAGTATTTT
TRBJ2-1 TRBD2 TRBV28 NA CASSLVPTSGRHNEQFF TGTGCCAGCAGTTTAGTCCCGACTAGCGGGCGCCACAATGAGCAGTTCTTC
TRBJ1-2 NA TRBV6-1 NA CATVTGRANYGYTF TGTGCCACCGTGACAGGTAGAGCTAACTATGGCTACACCTTC
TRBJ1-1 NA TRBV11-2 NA CASRAQGSMNTEAFF TGTGCCAGCAGGGCCCAGGGGAGCATGAACACTGAAGCTTTCTTT
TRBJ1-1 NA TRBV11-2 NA CASSFPRNTEAFF TGTGCCAGCAGCTTTCCGAGGAACACTGAAGCTTTCTTT
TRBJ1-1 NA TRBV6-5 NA CASSTWGTAEAFF TGTGCCAGCAGTACCTGGGGGACTGCTGAAGCTTTCTTT
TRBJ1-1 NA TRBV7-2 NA CASSPGGNENTEAFF TGTGCCAGCAGCCCCGGCGGGAACGAGAACACTGAAGCTTTCTTT
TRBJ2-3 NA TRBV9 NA CASSARARIGTDTQYF TGTGCCAGCAGCGCCCGCGCCAGGATAGGCACAGATACGCAGTATTTT
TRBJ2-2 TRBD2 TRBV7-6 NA CASSLVGLAGGLNTGELFF TGTGCCAGCAGCTTAGTCGGCCTAGCGGGGGGCCTGAACACCGGGGAGCTGTTTTTT
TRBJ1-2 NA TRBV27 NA CASSTAQGYGYTF TGTGCCAGCAGTACAGCCCAGGGCTATGGCTACACCTTC
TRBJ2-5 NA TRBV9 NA CASSPGSRQETQYF TGTGCCAGCAGCCCAGGGTCGCGCCAAGAGACCCAGTACTTC
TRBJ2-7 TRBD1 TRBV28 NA CASRGEGYGRGPIEQYF TGTGCCAGCAGGGGCGAGGGATATGGCAGGGGGCCTATCGAGCAGTACTTC
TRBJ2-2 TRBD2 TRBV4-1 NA CASSRSGVNTGELFF TGCGCCAGCAGTCGGAGCGGGGTGAACACCGGGGAGCTGTTTTTT
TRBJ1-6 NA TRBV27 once CASSLSSGFNSPLHF TGTGCCAGCAGTTTATCTTCCGGGTTCAATTCACCCCTCCACTTT